This TCR beta chain was found in a study of blood T cell repertoires in COVID-19. TCRdb's copy holds only in-frame clones and misses some; the assay was immunoSEQ multiplex PCR. The table lists some 150,000 clones, around 81% of them singletons. The sample taken for sequencing was peripheral blood. The source of this sequence is a human donor with acute or convalescent COVID-19. The donor label of this sample is uncertain.

CDR3: CASRSTGFGNTIYF. CDR3 DNA sequence: TGTGCCAGCAGGAGTACAGGGTTCGGAAACACCATATATTTT. The chain is built from TRBV6-5 and TRBJ1-3; possible D gene TRBD1, 6 bases. Trimming shortened V by 6 bases and J by 4 bases, and 13 bases separated the two germline ends. CDR3 length equals 14 residues. The germline gives CDR1 MNHEY, CDR2 SVGAGI.